Listed below are T cell receptor beta chains from one sample, sequenced in a study of T cell responses to AZD1222 COVID-19 vaccine. Sequencing was performed with immunoSEQ multiplex PCR; in TCRdb, only in-frame clones are kept and a portion is missing. The data hold roughly 130,000 clones, with about 88% observed a single time. Sequencing used peripheral blood, obtained on day 0 of MenACWY control vaccination. The receptors shown here come from an adult in good health. The CDR3 runs from the conserved cysteine through the conserved F or W. The order of the fields is clone size, J gene, D gene, V gene, CDR3 protein, CDR3 DNA. A D gene is named only where the DNA matches it firmly. Only part of the rows carry a size: once, few, many, or a class if the clone is expanded.

>.|TRBJ2-5|.|TRBV28
CASSPHGGQETQYF
TGTGCCAGCAGTCCCCATGGGGGGCAAGAGACCCAGTACTTC
>.|TRBJ1-1|.|TRBV5-4
CASSFRGRPEAFF
TGTGCCAGCAGCTTCCGGGGCCGTCCTGAAGCTTTCTTT
>.|TRBJ2-3|TRBD2|TRBV5-1
CASSDSGTSGREGTDTQYF
TGCGCCAGCAGCGATTCCGGGACTAGCGGGAGGGAGGGCACAGATACGCAGTATTTT
>.|TRBJ2-1|TRBD2|TRBV3-1/TRBV3-2
CASSLRLAGNDNEQFF
TGTGCCAGCAGCCTTAGACTAGCGGGGAACGACAATGAGCAGTTCTTC
>.|TRBJ2-5|.|TRBV7-3
CASSRDLTETQYF
TGTGCCAGCAGCCGGGACTTAACCGAGACCCAGTACTTC
>.|TRBJ2-1|TRBD2|TRBV2
CASSYSGTSGVYNEQFF
TGTGCCAGCAGTTACTCCGGGACTAGCGGGGTGTACAATGAGCAGTTCTTC
>.|TRBJ2-2|.|TRBV5-6
CASSKDQSNTGELFF
TGTGCCAGCAGTAAGGACCAATCGAACACCGGGGAGCTGTTTTTT
>.|TRBJ2-1|TRBD2|TRBV27
CASSVRLAGGSDNEQFF
TGTGCCAGCAGTGTCCGACTAGCGGGAGGGTCGGACAATGAGCAGTTCTTC
>.|TRBJ2-3|TRBD2|TRBV4-2
CASSRSGRERTDTQYF
TGTGCCAGCAGCCGAAGCGGGAGAGAACGCACAGATACGCAGTATTTT
>.|TRBJ2-6|.|TRBV21-1
CASSKGRGDRAGANVLTF
TGTGCCAGCAGCAAAGGTAGAGGAGACAGGGCTGGGGCCAACGTCCTGACTTTC
>.|TRBJ2-4|TRBD1|TRBV3-1/TRBV3-2
CASSQFWTGRSRTKNIQYF
TGTGCCAGCAGCCAGTTTTGGACAGGGCGTTCAAGGACCAAAAACATTCAGTACTTC
>.|TRBJ2-1|.|TRBV7-8
CASSASGYNEQFF
TGTGCCAGCAGCGCCAGCGGTTACAATGAGCAGTTCTTC
>.|TRBJ2-1|.|TRBV11-1
CASSLGELSSYNEQFF
TGTGCCAGCAGCCTAGGGGAGCTGAGCTCCTACAATGAGCAGTTCTTC
>.|TRBJ2-3|TRBD2|TRBV24-1
CATSDRGGRAIDTQYF
TGTGCCACCAGTGATCGCGGCGGGAGGGCCATAGATACGCAGTATTTT
>.|TRBJ1-1|.|TRBV14
CASSHQGLMNTEAFF
TGTGCCAGCAGCCATCAGGGGTTAATGAACACTGAAGCTTTCTTT
>.|TRBJ2-1|TRBD2|TRBV4-1
CASSQGPGTSINEQFF
TGCGCCAGCAGCCAAGGACCCGGGACTAGCATAAATGAGCAGTTCTTC
>few|TRBJ2-3|.|TRBV5-6
CASSLDRMVATDTQYF
TGTGCCAGCAGCTTAGACAGGATGGTTGCCACAGATACGCAGTATTTT
>.|TRBJ1-2|TRBD1|TRBV6-5
CASRQAGTGTDGYTF
TGTGCCAGCAGACAAGCTGGGACAGGGACCGATGGCTACACCTTC
>.|TRBJ2-7|TRBD1|TRBV5-1
CASSLTTGVYEQYF
TGCGCCAGCAGCTTGACGACAGGGGTCTACGAGCAGTACTTC
>.|TRBJ2-7|.|TRBV5-6
CASSPTWAGAYEQYF
TGTGCCAGCAGCCCAACTTGGGCCGGCGCCTACGAGCAGTACTTC
>.|TRBJ2-7|.|TRBV7-6
CASSLAHRVLWELISYEQYF
TGTGCCAGCAGCTTAGCCCACAGGGTTTTGTGGGAGCTAATCTCCTACGAGCAGTACTTC
>.|TRBJ2-7|TRBD1|TRBV7-6
CASSFGTGGMYEQYF
TGTGCCAGCAGCTTTGGGACAGGGGGCATGTACGAGCAGTACTTC
>.|TRBJ1-2|.|TRBV19
CASREGHYGYTF
TGTGCCAGTAGAGAGGGCCACTATGGCTACACCTTC
>.|TRBJ1-5|.|TRBV6-5
CASNRDSNQPQHF
TGTGCCAGCAATCGGGACAGCAATCAGCCCCAGCATTTT
>.|TRBJ2-2|.|TRBV7-9
CASSLDTGELFF
TGTGCCAGCAGCTTGGACACCGGGGAGCTGTTTTTT
>.|TRBJ1-2|.|TRBV9
CASSLGRSYGYTF
TGTGCCAGCAGTCTGGGACGGTCCTATGGCTACACCTTC
>.|TRBJ1-1|TRBD1|TRBV4-1
CASSKQGAPTEAFF
TGCGCCAGCAGCAAACAGGGGGCCCCCACTGAAGCTTTCTTT
>.|TRBJ1-1|.|TRBV19
CASSVKVEAFF
TGTGCCAGTAGTGTGAAAGTTGAAGCTTTCTTT
>.|TRBJ1-4|.|TRBV6-5
CASSAGGTNEKLFF
TGTGCCAGCAGCGCGGGGGGGACTAATGAAAAACTGTTTTTT
>.|TRBJ2-7|.|TRBV21-1
CASSHLAGASEQYF
TGTGCCAGCAGCCACCTAGCGGGAGCCTCTGAGCAGTACTTC
>.|TRBJ2-7|TRBD1|TRBV9
CASSEGTGYEQYF
TGTGCCAGCAGCGAGGGGACAGGCTACGAGCAGTACTTC
>few|TRBJ1-4|.|TRBV5-1
CASSFRSRGKNEKLFF
TGCGCCAGCAGCTTCCGGTCCAGGGGAAAGAATGAAAAACTGTTTTTT
>.|TRBJ2-3|.|TRBV20-1
CSAGGTDTQYF
TGCAGTGCTGGGGGGACAGATACGCAGTATTTT
>.|TRBJ1-1|.|TRBV18
CASSPKTEAFF
TGTGCCAGCTCCCCAAAGACCGAAGCTTTCTTT
>.|TRBJ1-1|.|TRBV9
CASSVTSVPTSPGNTEAFF
TGTGCCAGCAGCGTTACTTCCGTTCCAACCTCTCCTGGGAACACTGAAGCTTTCTTT
>.|TRBJ1-5|.|TRBV2
CASSRAALNQPQHF
TGTGCCAGCAGTCGGGCCGCCCTCAATCAGCCCCAGCATTTT
>.|TRBJ2-1|.|TRBV7-3
CASSSTPTGTYNEQFF
TGTGCCAGCAGCTCAACACCGACAGGAACCTACAATGAGCAGTTCTTC
>.|TRBJ1-2|.|TRBV3-1/TRBV3-2
CASRGVSDGYTF
TGTGCCAGCAGGGGCGTCTCTGATGGCTACACCTTC
>.|TRBJ2-7|.|TRBV10-3
CAISEPPGHVSYEQYF
TGTGCCATCAGTGAGCCACCGGGACACGTCTCCTACGAGCAGTACTTC